The 11 T cell receptor beta chains given below trace back to one sample, sequenced in a study of T cell repertoires in cytomegalovirus infection (dated by TCRdb to about 2019). For these TCRs, the target antigens are not known. Sequencing took place on an Illumina HiSeq 1500. The public reads were run again by TCRdb, first through fastp at Q25 and then through MiXCR, and only productive beta chains were kept. Here each entry gathers all rows of one CDR3 protein and keeps the most common genes and DNA. Here the sample has about a million distinct CDR3 sequences; roughly 31% occur a single time. The ten largest account for around 15% of the sample. The intended sense of this specimen's treatment or condition label: in vitro stimulation with specific CMV peptide epitopes to enrich CMV-specific T cells. Sequencing was performed on cultured CD8+ T cells from PBMCs, taken from culture after CMV antigen stimulation. Receptors originate from a human donor in good health (CMV status not recorded). Some clones in this sample may be carry-over from other donors' samples.

Many counts were recorded for this clonotype. The CDR3 protein is CASSLPSSGVRTDTQYF. In DNA form, the CDR3 reads TGTGCCAGCAGCTTACCCTCTAGCGGGGTTCGCACAGATACGCAGTATTTT. The gene calls are TRBV11-2 and TRBJ2-3, with 9 bases matching TRBD2. This CDR3 is built from 17 residues. V was clipped by 2 bases and J by 1 base; unmatched bases: 7. Germline values: CDR1 SGHAT, CDR2 FQNNGV.

J is TRBJ1-5 and V is TRBV19; 8 bases agree with TRBD1. The CDR3 spans 14 residues. CDR1 is LNHDA and CDR2 is SQIVND in the germline V gene (reference sequence). V lost 8 bases and J lost 4; bases outside the gene matches: 7. CDR3 sequence: CASVTGGVNQPQHF. CDR3 sequence (DNA): TGTGCCAGTGTCACAGGGGGTGTGAATCAGCCCCAGCATTTT.

The rearrangement joins TRBV6-2 or TRBV6-3 to TRBJ2-5, with a possible D match to TRBD2 (6 bases). Deletions cut 7 bases from V and 4 bases from J, with 16 bases between. This CDR3 spans 14 amino acids. Germline CDR1 MNHEY, CDR2 SVGEGT. CDR3 region: CASTILASGETQYF. The CDR3 nucleotides read TGTGCCAGCACCATACTAGCCTCCGGAGAGACCCAGTACTTC.

This clonotype was recorded at least ten times. The rearrangement uses TRBV7-6 and TRBJ1-5, with unresolved D. The CDR3 consists of 13 residues. V was cut by 0 bases and J by 6 bases, with 6 bases left in between. Germline CDR1 reads SGHVS; CDR2 reads FNYEAQ. CDR3 amino acids: CASSLALGQPQHF. The CDR3 coding sequence is TGTGCCAGCAGCTTAGCCCTGGGTCAGCCCCAGCATTTT.

The chain recombines TRBV5-5 with TRBJ1-4; D not certain. V was cut by 3 bases and J by 6 bases, with 12 bases left in between. The CDR3 runs 14 residues. Germline CDR1 is SGHKS and CDR2 is YYEKEE (reference sequence). Written as DNA, the CDR3 is TGTGCCAGCAGCTGGGGATATGAAGATGAAAAACTGTTTTTT. This encodes CASSWGYEDEKLFF.

The CDR3 spells CASSFNNSPLHF. Written as DNA, the CDR3 is TGTGCCAGCAGTTTCAATAATTCACCCCTCCACTTT. This sequence joins TRBV12-3 or TRBV12-4 and TRBJ1-6, with D uncertain. The CDR3 extends over 12 amino acids. V lost 3 bases and J 5 bases, leaving 2 bases between the germline ends.

This clonotype was picked up many times. This chain joins TRBV7-2 and TRBJ2-7; no clear D. The CDR3 is 11 amino acids. Germline CDR1 reads SGHTA; CDR2 reads FQGNSA. V lost 5 bases and J lost 2, with 4 bases in between. The DNA for the CDR3 is TGTGCCAGCAGCCAAGCCTACGAGCAGTACTTC. Protein: CASSQAYEQYF. Complete variable domain (other parts from reference TRBV7-2 and TRBJ2-7): GAGVSQSPSNKVTEKGKDVELRCDPISGHTALYWYRQSLGQGLEFLIYFQGNSAPDKSGLPSDRFSAERTGGSVSTLTIQRTQQEDSAVYLCASSQAYEQYFGPGTRLTVT.

V and J are TRBV28 and TRBJ2-3; 7 nucleotides line up with TRBD2. Germline lookup yields CDR1 MDHEN and CDR2 SYDVKM. This CDR3 region has 15 residues. V dropped 10 bases and J dropped 0; count of bases not matched to a gene: 10. The CDR3 is CAITLGAGSTDTQYF. CDR3 in DNA: TGTGCCATTACTTTGGGAGCGGGGAGCACAGATACGCAGTATTTT.

CDR3 protein: CASRDQGVSTEAFF. In nucleotides, the CDR3 is TGTGCCAGCAGGGACCAGGGGGTCAGCACTGAAGCTTTCTTT. The chain is built from TRBV19 and TRBJ1-1; 7 positions agree with TRBD1. CDR1 and CDR2 from the germline V gene are LNHDA and SQIVND (reference sequence). The CDR3 is 14 residues long. After removal of 9 bases from V and 4 bases from J, the junction contained 11 bases not matched to a gene. The entire variable domain, with the rest obtained from reference TRBV19 and TRBJ1-1, is as follows: DGGITQSPKYLFRKEGQNVTLSCEQNLNHDAMYWYRQDPGQGLRLIYYSQIVNDFQKGDIAEGYSVSREKKESFPLTVTSAQKNPTAFYLCASRDQGVSTEAFFGQGTRLTVV.

In regard to this clonotype: A much larger clone lies a single base off, so this may be a read error. The J gene is TRBJ2-2, the V gene TRBV7-6; 7 bases are shared with TRBD2. The CDR3 is 16 amino acids. CDR1 and CDR2 from the germline V gene are SGHVS and FNYEAQ. CDR3 nucleotide sequence: TGTGCCAGCAGCCTTGGACTAGATTCGAACGCCGGGGAGCTGTTTTTT. Its protein is CASSLGLDSNAGELFF.

There are a few counts of this clonotype. This chain uses TRBV10-1 with TRBJ2-3, with D unresolved. V lost 0 bases to trimming and J lost 0 bases, with 10 bases between them. The V gene's germline CDR1 is WNHNN and CDR2 SYGVQD (reference sequence). The CDR3 length is 16 residues. CDR3 residues: CASSESKGWSTDTQYF. In nucleotides, the CDR3 is TGCGCCAGCAGTGAGTCGAAGGGTTGGAGCACAGATACGCAGTATTTT.